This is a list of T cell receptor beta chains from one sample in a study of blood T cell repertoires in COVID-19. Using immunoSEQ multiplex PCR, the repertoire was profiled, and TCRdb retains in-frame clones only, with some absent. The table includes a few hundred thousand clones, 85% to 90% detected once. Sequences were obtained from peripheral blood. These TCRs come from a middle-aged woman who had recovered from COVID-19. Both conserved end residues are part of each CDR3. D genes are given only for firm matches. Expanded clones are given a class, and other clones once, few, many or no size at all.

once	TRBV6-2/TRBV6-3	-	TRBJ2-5	TGTGCCAGCAGCCCCACTCTGGGACTGGAAGAGACCCAGTACTTC	CASSPTLGLEETQYF
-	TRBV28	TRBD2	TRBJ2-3	TGTGCCAGCAGTTGGAGACTAGCGGGGAATACGCAGTATTTT	CASSWRLAGNTQYF
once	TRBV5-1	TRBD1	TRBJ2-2	TGCGCCAGCAGCATGGACAGGGGGAACACCGGGGAGCTGTTTTTT	CASSMDRGNTGELFF
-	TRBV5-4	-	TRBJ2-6	TGTGCCAGCAGCTTGGGTCAGCGCTCTGGGGCCAACGTCCTGACTTTC	CASSLGQRSGANVLTF
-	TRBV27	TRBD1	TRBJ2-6	TGTGCCAGCAGTTTACTTACAGGGGGCTCTGGGGCCAACGTCCTGACTTTC	CASSLLTGGSGANVLTF
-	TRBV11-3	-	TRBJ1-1	TGTGCCAGCAACCGAGCGCCCGAAGCGGAGGACACTGAAGCTTTCTTT	CASNRAPEAEDTEAFF
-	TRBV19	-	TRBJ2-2	TGTGCCAGTAGGAGGCTCCCGAACACCGGGGAGCTGTTTTTT	CASRRLPNTGELFF
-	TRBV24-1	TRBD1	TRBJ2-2	TGTGCCACCACCCGGACAGGGGACAACACCGGGGAGCTGTTTTTT	CATTRTGDNTGELFF
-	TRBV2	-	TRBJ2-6	TGTGCCAGCAGCAGGGATAACGGGGCCAACGTCCTGACTTTC	CASSRDNGANVLTF
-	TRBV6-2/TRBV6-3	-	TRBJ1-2	TGTGCCAGCAGTCAGTCCCCCCGTTGGACAGTCTATGGCTACACCTTC	CASSQSPRWTVYGYTF
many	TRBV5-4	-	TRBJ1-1	TGTGCCAGCAGCCTGGACGTGAGCGACACTGAAGCTTTCTTT	CASSLDVSDTEAFF
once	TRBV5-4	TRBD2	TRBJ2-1	TGTGCCAGCAGACCTACTAGCGGCCCATCCTACAATGAGCAGTTCTTC	CASRPTSGPSYNEQFF
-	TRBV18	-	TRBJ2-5	TGTGCCAGCTCACCTATGGGGGCCGGAGAGACCCAGTACTTC	CASSPMGAGETQYF
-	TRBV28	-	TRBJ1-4	TGTGCCAGCATGGTACAGTATAATGAAAAACTGTTTTTT	CASMVQYNEKLFF
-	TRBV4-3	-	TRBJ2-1	TGCGCCAGCAGCCCGATCCCAACCCGCGATGAGCAGTTCTTC	CASSPIPTRDEQFF
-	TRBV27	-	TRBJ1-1	TGTGCCAGCAGTCGTCAGGGGAGGGGTGAAGCTTTCTTT	CASSRQGRGEAFF
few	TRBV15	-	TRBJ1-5	TGTGCCACCAGCAGAGATGGGGTCGGGATCAATCAGCCCCAGCATTTT	CATSRDGVGINQPQHF
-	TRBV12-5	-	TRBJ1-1	TGTGCTAGTGGTTTGGTGGGCGGGACTGAAGCTTTCTTT	CASGLVGGTEAFF
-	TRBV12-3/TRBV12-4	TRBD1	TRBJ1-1	TGTGCCAGCAGTTCGCAATTCAGGGGGGAGGCTTTCTTT	CASSSQFRGEAFF
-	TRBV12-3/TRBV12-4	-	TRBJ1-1	TGTGCCAGCAGCCGCAGGGTCACTGAAGCTTTCTTT	CASSRRVTEAFF
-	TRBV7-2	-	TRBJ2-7	TGTGCCAGCAGCGCTAGAGCGGGTGGCTACTACGAGCAGTACTTC	CASSARAGGYYEQYF
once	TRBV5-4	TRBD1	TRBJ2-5	TGTGCCAGCAGCTTGGTGGGACAGGGGAAAGAGACCCAGTACTTC	CASSLVGQGKETQYF
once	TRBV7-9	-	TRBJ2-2	TGTGCCAGCAGCATTAGCCAGGGGACCGGGGAGCTGTTTTTT	CASSISQGTGELFF
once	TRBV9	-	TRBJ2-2	TGTGCCAGCAGCGCGGTGACCGGGGAGCTGTTTTTT	CASSAVTGELFF
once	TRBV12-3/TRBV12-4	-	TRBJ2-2	TGTGCCAGCAGTTTGAGGAGAGCCGGGGAGCTGTTTTTT	CASSLRRAGELFF
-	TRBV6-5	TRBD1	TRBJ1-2	TGTGCCAGCAGCAGGGGACAGGGGAAGGGAGGCTACACCTTC	CASSRGQGKGGYTF
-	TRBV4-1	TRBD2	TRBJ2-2	TGCGCCAGCAGCCAGGGTCTAGCGGGGGTCACCGGGGAGCTGTTTTTT	CASSQGLAGVTGELFF
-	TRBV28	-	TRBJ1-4	TGTGCCAGCAGTTTAAGGGCAGGGGACGGGGAAAAACTGTTTTTT	CASSLRAGDGEKLFF
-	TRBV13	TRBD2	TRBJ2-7	TGTGCCAGCAGCAATATAGCGGGGGGAACCTACGAGCAGTACTTC	CASSNIAGGTYEQYF
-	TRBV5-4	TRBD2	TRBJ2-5	TGTGCCAGCAGCTTCGAAAGGACTAGCCAAGAGACCCAGTACTTC	CASSFERTSQETQYF
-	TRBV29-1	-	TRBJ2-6	TGCAGCGTTACTCGAACAGGGTCCGGGGGGGCCAACGTCCTGACTTTC	CSVTRTGSGGANVLTF
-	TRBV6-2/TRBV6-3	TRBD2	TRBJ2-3	TGTGCCAGCAGTTACTCTGGAGTGGGACTAGCGGCCATTATTAGCACAGATACGCAGTATTTT	CASSYSGVGLAAIISTDTQYF
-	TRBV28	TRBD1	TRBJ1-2	TGTGCCAGCAGGAGACAGGGGGACCTCTATGGCTACACCTTC	CASRRQGDLYGYTF
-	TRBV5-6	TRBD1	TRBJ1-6	TGTGCCAGCAGCACGGGACAGGGTTATAATTCACCCCTCCACTTT	CASSTGQGYNSPLHF
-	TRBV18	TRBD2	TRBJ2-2	TGTGCCAGCGCCTTTACTAGCGAGAACACCGGGGAGCTGTTTTTT	CASAFTSENTGELFF
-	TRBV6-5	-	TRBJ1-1	TGTGCCAGCAGTTACCATCCTACAGGGTTAATTACTGAAGCTTTCTTT	CASSYHPTGLITEAFF
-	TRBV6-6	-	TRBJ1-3	TGTGCCAGCAGAAACGGGGTGAGCTCTGGAAACACCATATATTTT	CASRNGVSSGNTIYF
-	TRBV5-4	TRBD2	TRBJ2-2	TGTGCCAGCAGCTTGCCCAGCGGGGGGCACACCGGGGAGCTGTTTTTT	CASSLPSGGHTGELFF
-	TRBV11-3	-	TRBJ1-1	TGTGCCAGCAGCTTAGAGACCGGGGACACTGAAGCTTTCTTT	CASSLETGDTEAFF
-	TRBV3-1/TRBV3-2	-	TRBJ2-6	TGTGCCAGCAGCCGTAGAAATCCCGACAGAACCTCCTCTGGGGCCAACGTCCTGACTTTC	CASSRRNPDRTSSGANVLTF